This TCR beta chain was recorded in a study of T cell responses to AZD1222 COVID-19 vaccine. Overall study findings and caveats: Close to half of spike-specific TCRs reportedly recognize unmutated variant regions. Spike-specific TCR repertoires showed rising breadth and depth after two AZD1222 doses. The donor group comprised mostly white British people and more females; the analysis possibly underestimated clonal diversity.

The CDR3 covers 18 residues. In germline, CDR1 is SEHNR, CDR2 FQNEAQ (reference sequence). Trimming left V 4 bases short and J 0 bases short, with 21 bases between. As to this clone: The antigen remains unidentified.

Profiled with immunoSEQ multiplex PCR; TCRdb holds only in-frame clones, not every one. Among 95,000 to 150,000 clones listed, approximately 94% were seen once. The chain carries TRBV7-9 and TRBJ1-1, with a possible D match to TRBD1 (6 bases). The source material was peripheral blood, sampled 28 days after the second AZD1222 dose. The receptor was isolated from an adult who received the AZD1222 COVID-19 vaccine. This CDR3 is CASSSQPPGVYLNTEAFF. The CDR3 bases are TGTGCCAGCAGCTCCCAACCCCCAGGGGTCTACCTGAACACTGAAGCTTTCTTT.